This passage covers 5 T cell receptor beta chains from one sample sequenced in a study of cytomegalovirus exposure and HLA in healthy donors. The PCR made use of 60 Vbeta and 13 Jbeta primers. Clones were sequenced by immunoSEQ multiplex PCR, and TCRdb holds only the in-frame ones, with some missing. Its listing shows about 110,000 clones. Input material: PBMCs. These receptors were collected from a middle-aged man in good health and CMV-seropositive.

V gene TRBV6-1 combines with J gene TRBJ2-7; no definite D call. The V end was cut by 7 bases, the J end by 3 bases, with 13 bases between. Germline V CDR1 and CDR2: MNHNS, SASEGT. The CDR3 length is 13 residues. DNA of the CDR3: TGTGCCAGCAACCCGGGTATAGTCTACGAGCAGTACTTC. It codes for CASNPGIVYEQYF.

The chain recombines TRBV2 with TRBJ1-1; D remains ambiguous. V lost 2 bases to trimming and J lost 7 bases, with 11 bases between them. Germline values: CDR1 SNHLY, CDR2 FYNNEI. The CDR3 is made up of 13 amino acids. CDR3 sequence reads: CASSEQVIGEAFF. The CDR3 DNA is TGTGCCAGCAGTGAACAGGTTATTGGTGAAGCTTTCTTT.

The CDR3 loop is CASSQTSGRFNEQFF. For the CDR3, the DNA is TGTGCCAGCAGCCAGACTAGCGGGAGGTTCAATGAGCAGTTCTTC. The chain employs TRBV28 and TRBJ2-1; TRBD2 aligns across 13 bases. CDR1 is MDHEN, CDR2 SYDVKM, per germline. V was clipped by 6 bases and J by 6 bases; unmatched bases: 5. The CDR3 spans 15 residues.

The chain joins TRBV5-1 to TRBJ2-5; 11 positions agree with TRBD2. The germline gives CDR1 SGHRS, CDR2 YFSETQ. The CDR3 totals 13 residues. J was trimmed by 11 bases and V by 4 bases; bases with no gene match: 7. The CDR3 nucleotides are TGCGCCAGCAGCACTAGCGGGAGCAGGGAGCAGTACTTC. Encoded protein: CASSTSGSREQYF.

The J gene is TRBJ1-1, the V gene TRBV7-9, with a tentative D call TRBD1 (6 bases). This CDR3 region has 15 residues. Germline V gene lookup returns CDR1 SEHNR and CDR2 FQNEAQ (reference sequence). Trimming left V 0 bases short and J 1 base short, with 9 bases between. DNA for the CDR3: TGTGCCAGCAGCTTAGCGGGGGCTGGGAACACTGAAGCTTTCTTT. Protein product: CASSLAGAGNTEAFF.